This T cell receptor beta chain was recovered during a study of blood T cell repertoires in COVID-19. Across the study: T cells, B-cell-depleted T cells, or PBMCs supplied cDNA or gDNA.

In the authors' methods: Estimation of nucleated cell counts was performed using reference gene primer amplification. Libraries were prepared by immunoSEQ multiplex PCR; TCRdb keeps only in-frame clonotypes and omits some of them. V, J and clone size derive from that table, while D and trimming were established from the DNA sequence. The top ten clones hold roughly 8.5% of a sample with hundreds of thousands of clones, roughly nine tenths of them seen once. J lost 11 bases, V lost 6 bases, and 8 bases had no gene match. The CDR3 covers 13 residues. CDR1 and CDR2 (germline): SGHRS, YFSETQ. This chain joins TRBV5-1 and TRBJ2-3, with 11 positions matching TRBD2. The receptor was isolated from a woman aged 55-75 years who had recovered from COVID-19. Sequences were obtained from PBMCs or T cells enriched from blood (not recorded which). CDR3 loop: CASTLAGGRVQYF. DNA of the CDR3: TGCGCCAGCACCCTAGCGGGGGGCCGAGTGCAGTATTTT. Using reference TRBV5-1 and TRBJ2-3 for the parts outside the CDR3, the full variable domain is KAGVTQTPRYLIKTRGQQVTLSCSPISGHRSVSWYQQTPGQGLQFLFEYFSETQRNKGNFPGRFSGRQFSNSRSEMNVSTLELGDSALYLCASTLAGGRVQYFGPGTRLTVL.